This T cell receptor (beta chain) was obtained from a study of cytotoxic CD8 clonotypes in ibrutinib-treated CLL. The data were produced by immunoSEQ multiplex PCR, yet TCRdb's version contains in-frame clones alone and is incomplete. The sample records a few hundred thousand clones, roughly 70% being singletons. CDR1 and CDR2 (germline): MNHEY, SMNVEV (reference sequence). The V gene lost 2 bases and the J gene lost 4 bases, with 11 bases spanning the gap. The CDR3 totals 14 residues. The origin of this receptor is a human donor with chronic lymphocytic leukemia. The V gene is TRBV27, the J gene TRBJ1-2; no firm D call. The sequencing used PBMCs, collected after 24 months of ibrutinib treatment. The CDR3 DNA reads TGTGCCAGCAGTTTAAATTTTCCACCCTATGGCTACACCTTC. It encodes CASSLNFPPYGYTF.